This TCR beta chain emerged from a study of cytomegalovirus exposure and HLA in healthy donors. Study at large: The 120 validation repertoires, a later analysis reported, used the same platform as the 700 or so repertoires from the first cohort. Whole-study findings and limits: In a later analysis, first-cohort TCR clusters were found to tend to co-occur in the 120 or so validation repertoires. Reported results showed that the classifier diagnosed cytomegalovirus status with high specificity and sensitivity.

About this clone: The target antigen is unknown.

V trimming: 5 bases; J trimming: 5 bases; junction bases outside the gene matches: 3. The V gene's germline CDR1 is LNHDA and CDR2 SQIVND (reference sequence). The CDR3 totals 13 residues. The method was immunoSEQ multiplex PCR; TCRdb's version includes in-frame clones alone and lacks a portion of them. The data show around 70,000 clones, approximately 94% seen once. This rearrangement joins TRBV19 to TRBJ1-1; 9 bases agree with TRBD1. This receptor was obtained from a woman in her late teens or twenties in good health and CMV-seropositive. Input material: PBMCs. The DNA for the CDR3 is TGTGCCAGTAGTCCGACAGGGGGAACTGAAGCTTTCTTT. Its protein product is CASSPTGGTEAFF.